Listed below are T cell receptor beta chains from one sample, sequenced in a study of CD8+ T cells in alopecia areata. Sequencing was performed with immunoSEQ multiplex PCR; in TCRdb, only in-frame clones are kept and a portion is missing. The sample lists approximately 210,000 clones; around 66% were seen once. Source: CD4+ T cells sorted from blood, taken around week 42, from a patient treated with tofacitinib. The receptor set was obtained from a human donor with alopecia areata. The CDR3 runs from the conserved cysteine through the conserved F or W. A D gene is named only where the DNA matches it firmly. Clone size is not always given. Where it is, it says once, few, many or a class for expanded clones.

.,TRBJ1-1,TRBV29-1,.,CSVDIGSSTEAFF,TGCAGCGTTGATATTGGGTCGAGTACTGAAGCTTTCTTT
once,TRBJ1-6,TRBV9,.,CASSQDSAGSRSPLHF,TGTGCCAGCAGCCAAGATAGCGCCGGGAGTCGGTCACCCCTCCACTTT
few,TRBJ1-2,TRBV9,.,CASSVEGDTIEGYTF,TGTGCCAGCAGCGTAGAGGGAGATACGATAGAGGGCTACACCTTC
.,TRBJ1-5,TRBV2,.,CASSVLGSSNQPQHF,TGTGCCAGCAGTGTCTTGGGTTCGAGCAATCAGCCCCAGCATTTT
.,TRBJ1-5,TRBV30,.,CAWSSGSNQPQHF,TGTGCCTGGAGTTCGGGGAGCAATCAGCCCCAGCATTTT
.,TRBJ1-1,TRBV5-1,TRBD1,CASSLAPLDRDGTEAFF,TGCGCCAGCAGCTTGGCACCCCTCGACAGGGACGGTACTGAAGCTTTCTTT
few,TRBJ2-3,TRBV2,.,CASSEAWTSTDTQYF,TGTGCCAGCAGTGAAGCGTGGACAAGCACAGATACGCAGTATTTT
.,TRBJ2-5,TRBV9,.,CASSVKRRRVGETQYF,TGTGCCAGCAGCGTCAAGAGGCGACGGGTTGGGGAGACCCAGTACTTC
.,TRBJ1-2,TRBV30,.,CAWSVGSGYTF,TGTGCCTGGAGTGTAGGGAGCGGCTACACCTTC
.,TRBJ2-5,TRBV25-1,.,CATQDSTQYF,TGTGCCACCCAAGACAGTACCCAGTACTTC
.,TRBJ1-1,TRBV10-3,.,CAIRAGRGTEAFF,TGTGCCATCAGGGCAGGGCGGGGGACTGAAGCTTTCTTT
.,TRBJ2-3,TRBV25-1,.,CASSERGRGSTDTQYF,TGTGCCAGCAGTGAACGGGGCAGGGGAAGCACAGATACGCAGTATTTT
.,TRBJ2-5,TRBV6-5,.,CASSRRGTQYF,TGTGCCAGCAGTCGTCGGGGGACCCAGTACTTC